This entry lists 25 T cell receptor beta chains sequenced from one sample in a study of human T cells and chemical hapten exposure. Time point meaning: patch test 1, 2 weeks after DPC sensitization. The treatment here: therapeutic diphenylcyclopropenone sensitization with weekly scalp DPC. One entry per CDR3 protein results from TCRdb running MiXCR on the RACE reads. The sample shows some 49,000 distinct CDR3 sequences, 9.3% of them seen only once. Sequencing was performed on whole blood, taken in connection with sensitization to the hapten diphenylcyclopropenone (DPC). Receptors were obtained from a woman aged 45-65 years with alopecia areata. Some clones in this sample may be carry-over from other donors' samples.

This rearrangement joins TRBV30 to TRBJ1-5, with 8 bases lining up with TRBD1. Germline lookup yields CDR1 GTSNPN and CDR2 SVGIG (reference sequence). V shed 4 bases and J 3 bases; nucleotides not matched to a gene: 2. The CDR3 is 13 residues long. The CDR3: CAWTGQDNQPQHF. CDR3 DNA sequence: TGTGCCTGGACGGGACAGGACAATCAGCCCCAGCATTTT.

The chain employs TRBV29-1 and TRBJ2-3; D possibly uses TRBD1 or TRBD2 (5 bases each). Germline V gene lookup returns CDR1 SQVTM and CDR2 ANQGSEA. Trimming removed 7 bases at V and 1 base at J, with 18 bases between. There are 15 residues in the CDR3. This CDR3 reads CSAVRARAGTDTQYF. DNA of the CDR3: TGCAGCGCCGTCAGGGCGAGGGCCGGCACAGATACGCAGTATTTT.

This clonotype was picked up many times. CDR3 bases: TGTGCCAGCTCACCACTCCCGAGTGGGTTTGTCGGGGAGCTGTTTTTT. Its protein product is CASSPLPSGFVGELFF. The chain recombines TRBV18 with TRBJ2-2; no reliable D call. V was shortened by 1 base and J by 7 bases, with 16 bases between the two germline ends. The germline CDR1 and CDR2 sequences are KGHSH and LQKENI. This CDR3 has 16 amino acids.

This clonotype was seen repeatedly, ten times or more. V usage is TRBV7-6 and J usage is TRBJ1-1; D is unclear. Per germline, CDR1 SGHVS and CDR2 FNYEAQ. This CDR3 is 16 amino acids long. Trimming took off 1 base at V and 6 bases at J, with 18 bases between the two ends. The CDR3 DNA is TGTGCCAGCAGCTTAGGAGGCGGGGTGGCTTCGGCTGAAGCTTTCTTT. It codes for CASSLGGGVASAEAFF.

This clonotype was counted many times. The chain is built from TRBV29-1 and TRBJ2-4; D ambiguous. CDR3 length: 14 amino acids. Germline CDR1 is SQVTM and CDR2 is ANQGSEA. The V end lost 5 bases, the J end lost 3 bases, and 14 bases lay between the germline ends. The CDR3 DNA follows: TGCAGCGTTAGGTTGGGGTCCGACAAAAACATTCAGTACTTC. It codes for CSVRLGSDKNIQYF.

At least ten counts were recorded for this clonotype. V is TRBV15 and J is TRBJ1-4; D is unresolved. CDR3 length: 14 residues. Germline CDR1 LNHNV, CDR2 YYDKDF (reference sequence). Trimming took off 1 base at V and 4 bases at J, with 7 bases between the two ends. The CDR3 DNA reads TGTGCCACCAGCAGAGTTAGTCTTAATGAAAAACTGTTTTTT. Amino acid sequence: CATSRVSLNEKLFF.

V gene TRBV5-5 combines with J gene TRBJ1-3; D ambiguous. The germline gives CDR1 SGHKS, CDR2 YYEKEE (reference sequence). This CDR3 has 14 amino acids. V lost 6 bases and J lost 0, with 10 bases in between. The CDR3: CASTRLISGNTIYF. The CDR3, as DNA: TGTGCCAGCACCCGACTGATCTCTGGAAACACCATATATTTT.

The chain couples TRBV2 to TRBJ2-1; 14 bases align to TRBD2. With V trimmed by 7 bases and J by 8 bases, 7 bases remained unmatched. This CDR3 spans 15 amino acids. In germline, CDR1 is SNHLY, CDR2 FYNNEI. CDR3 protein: CASIQGTSGGYEQFF. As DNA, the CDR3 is TGTGCCAGCATCCAAGGGACTAGCGGGGGTTATGAGCAGTTCTTC.

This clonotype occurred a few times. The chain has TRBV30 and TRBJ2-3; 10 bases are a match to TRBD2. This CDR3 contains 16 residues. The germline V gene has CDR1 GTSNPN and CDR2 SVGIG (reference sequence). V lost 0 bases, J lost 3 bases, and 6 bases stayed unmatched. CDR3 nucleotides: TGTGCCTGGAGTGTATTCCTAGCGGGAGAGACAGATACGCAGTATTTT. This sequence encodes CAWSVFLAGETDTQYF.

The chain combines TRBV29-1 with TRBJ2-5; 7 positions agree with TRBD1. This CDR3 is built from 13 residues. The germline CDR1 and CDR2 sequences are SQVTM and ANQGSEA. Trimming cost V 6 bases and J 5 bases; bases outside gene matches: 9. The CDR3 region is CSVDRVRGETQYF. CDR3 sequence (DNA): TGCAGCGTCGACAGGGTCAGGGGCGAGACCCAGTACTTC. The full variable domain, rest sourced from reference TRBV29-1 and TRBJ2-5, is SAVISQKPSRDICQRGTSLTIQCQVDSQVTMMFWYRQQPGQSLTLIATANQGSEATYESGFVIDKFPISRPNLTFSTLTVSNMSPEDSSIYLCSVDRVRGETQYFGPGTRLLVL.

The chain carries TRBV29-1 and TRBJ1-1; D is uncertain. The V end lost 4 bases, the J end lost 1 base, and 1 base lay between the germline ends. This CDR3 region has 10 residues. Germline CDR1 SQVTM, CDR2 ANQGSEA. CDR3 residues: CSVANTEAFF. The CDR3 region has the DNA TGCAGCGTTGCGAACACTGAAGCTTTCTTT.

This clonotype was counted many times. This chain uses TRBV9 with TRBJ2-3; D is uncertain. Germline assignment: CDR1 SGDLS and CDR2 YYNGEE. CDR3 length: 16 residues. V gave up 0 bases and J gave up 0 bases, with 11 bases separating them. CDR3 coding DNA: TGTGCCAGCAGCGTAGGGGATCACACTAGCACAGATACGCAGTATTTT. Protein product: CASSVGDHTSTDTQYF.

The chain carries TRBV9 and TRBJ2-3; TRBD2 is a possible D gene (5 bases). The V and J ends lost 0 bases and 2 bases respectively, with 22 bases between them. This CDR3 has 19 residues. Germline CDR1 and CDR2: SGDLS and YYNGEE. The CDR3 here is CASSVVEDPPGKVTDTQYF. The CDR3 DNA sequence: TGTGCCAGCAGCGTAGTAGAAGACCCCCCGGGAAAAGTCACAGATACGCAGTATTTT.

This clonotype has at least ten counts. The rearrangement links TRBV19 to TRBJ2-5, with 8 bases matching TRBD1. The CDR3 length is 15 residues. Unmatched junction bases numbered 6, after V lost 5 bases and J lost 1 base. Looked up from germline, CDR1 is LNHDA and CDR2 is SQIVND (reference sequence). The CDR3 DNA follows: TGTGCCAGTAGTCCGACAGGGGAAGGCCAAGAGACCCAGTACTTC. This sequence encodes CASSPTGEGQETQYF. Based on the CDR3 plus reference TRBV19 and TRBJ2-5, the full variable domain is DGGITQSPKYLFRKEGQNVTLSCEQNLNHDAMYWYRQDPGQGLRLIYYSQIVNDFQKGDIAEGYSVSREKKESFPLTVTSAQKNPTAFYLCASSPTGEGQETQYFGPGTRLLVL.

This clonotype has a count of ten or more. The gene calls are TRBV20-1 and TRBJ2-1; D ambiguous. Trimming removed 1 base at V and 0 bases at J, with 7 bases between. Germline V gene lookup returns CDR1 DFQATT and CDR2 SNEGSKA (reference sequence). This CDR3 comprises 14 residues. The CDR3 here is CSARVPSSYNEQFF. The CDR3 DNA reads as TGCAGTGCTAGAGTCCCTAGCTCCTACAATGAGCAGTTCTTC.

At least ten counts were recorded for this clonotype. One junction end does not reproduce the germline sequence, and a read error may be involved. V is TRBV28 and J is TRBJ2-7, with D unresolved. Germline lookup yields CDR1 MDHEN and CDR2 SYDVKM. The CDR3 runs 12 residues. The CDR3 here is CASSDNTHGHSF. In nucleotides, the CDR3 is TGTGCCAGCAGCGATAATACTCATGGGCATTCGTTC.

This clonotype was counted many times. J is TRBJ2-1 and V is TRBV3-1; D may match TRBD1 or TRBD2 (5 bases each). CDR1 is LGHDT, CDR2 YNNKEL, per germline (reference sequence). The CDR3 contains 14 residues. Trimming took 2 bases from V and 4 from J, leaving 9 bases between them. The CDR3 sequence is CASSQQGPYNEQFF. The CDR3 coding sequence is TGTGCCAGCAGCCAACAGGGACCATACAATGAGCAGTTCTTC.

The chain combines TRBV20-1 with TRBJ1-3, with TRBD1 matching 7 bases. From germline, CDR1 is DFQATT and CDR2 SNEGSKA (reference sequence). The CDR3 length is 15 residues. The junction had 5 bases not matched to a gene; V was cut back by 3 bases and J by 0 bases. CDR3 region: CSARHNRGSGNTIYF. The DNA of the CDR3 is TGCAGTGCTAGGCATAACAGGGGCTCTGGAAACACCATATATTTT.

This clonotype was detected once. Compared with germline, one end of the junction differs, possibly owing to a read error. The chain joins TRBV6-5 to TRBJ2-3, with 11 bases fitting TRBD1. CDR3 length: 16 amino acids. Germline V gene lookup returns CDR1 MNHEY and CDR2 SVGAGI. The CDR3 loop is CVSSRTGGSSTDTQYF. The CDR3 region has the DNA TGTGTCAGCAGTCGGACAGGGGGCTCTAGCACAGATACGCAGTATTTT.

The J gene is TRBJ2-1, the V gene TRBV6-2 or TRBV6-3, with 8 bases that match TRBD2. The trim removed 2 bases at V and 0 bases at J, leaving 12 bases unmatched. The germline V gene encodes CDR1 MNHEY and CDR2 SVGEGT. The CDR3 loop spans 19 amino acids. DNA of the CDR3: TGTGCCAGCAGTTACGCAGGGTTCAAGAGCGGGAGCTCCTACAATGAGCAGTTCTTC. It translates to CASSYAGFKSGSSYNEQFF.

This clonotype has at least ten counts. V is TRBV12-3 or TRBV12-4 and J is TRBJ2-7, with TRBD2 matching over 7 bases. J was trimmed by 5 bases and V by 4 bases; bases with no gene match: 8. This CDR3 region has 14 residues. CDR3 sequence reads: CASSSEGGPDEQYF. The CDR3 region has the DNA TGTGCCAGCAGTTCGGAGGGAGGGCCTGACGAGCAGTACTTC.

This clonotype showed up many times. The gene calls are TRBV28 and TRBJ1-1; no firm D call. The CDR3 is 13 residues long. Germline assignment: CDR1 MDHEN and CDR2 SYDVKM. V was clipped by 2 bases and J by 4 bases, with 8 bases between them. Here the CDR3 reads CASSLVEITEAFF. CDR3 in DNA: TGTGCCAGCAGTTTAGTGGAGATCACTGAAGCTTTCTTT. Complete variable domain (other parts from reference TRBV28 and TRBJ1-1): DVKVTQSSRYLVKRTGEKVFLECVQDMDHENMFWYRQDPGLGLRLIYFSYDVKMKEKGDIPEGYSVSREKKERFSLILESASTNQTSMYLCASSLVEITEAFFGQGTRLTVV.

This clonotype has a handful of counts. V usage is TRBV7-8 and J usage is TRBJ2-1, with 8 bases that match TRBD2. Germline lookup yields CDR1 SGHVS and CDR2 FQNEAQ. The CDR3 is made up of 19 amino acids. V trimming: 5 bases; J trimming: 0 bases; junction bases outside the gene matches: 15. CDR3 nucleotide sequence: TGTGCCAGCAGCACCACTAGCGGTTACCGAAGGGCCTCCTACAATGAGCAGTTCTTC. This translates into CASSTTSGYRRASYNEQFF.

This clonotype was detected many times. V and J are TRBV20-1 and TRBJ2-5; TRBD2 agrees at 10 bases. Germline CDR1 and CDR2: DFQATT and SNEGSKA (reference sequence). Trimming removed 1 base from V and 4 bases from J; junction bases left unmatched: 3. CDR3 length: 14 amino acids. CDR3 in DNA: TGCAGTGCTAGAGTAGCGGGAGGAATAGAGACCCAGTACTTC. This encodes CSARVAGGIETQYF.

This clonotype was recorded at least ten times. The CDR3 region is CASSIHGTRYEQYF. CDR3 bases: TGTGCCAGTAGTATCCACGGGACCCGCTACGAGCAGTACTTC. V usage is TRBV19 and J usage is TRBJ2-7; the D gene could be TRBD1 or TRBD2 (5 bases each). CDR1 and CDR2 (germline): LNHDA, SQIVND (reference sequence). The ends were cut back, 3 bases at V and 3 bases at J, with 12 bases in the middle. The CDR3 is 14 residues long. Using reference TRBV19 and TRBJ2-7 for the parts outside the CDR3, the full variable domain is DGGITQSPKYLFRKEGQNVTLSCEQNLNHDAMYWYRQDPGQGLRLIYYSQIVNDFQKGDIAEGYSVSREKKESFPLTVTSAQKNPTAFYLCASSIHGTRYEQYFGPGTRLTVT.